This T cell receptor (beta chain) emerged from a study of post-analysis software for immune sequencing data. As regards this clonotype: The antigen is not known.

Germline V gene data show CDR1 as LGHDT and CDR2 as YNNKEL (reference sequence). This CDR3 spans 13 amino acids. The ends were cut back, 4 bases at V and 3 bases at J, with 9 bases in the middle. Prepared libraries of TCR beta cDNA carried unique molecular identifiers. A single record per CDR3 protein comes from TCRdb applying MiXCR to the PCR reads. The sample lists 800,000 to 950,000 distinct CDR3 sequences, under 70% seen once, with 4.6% in the top ten. Broader study findings: Controls had lower frequencies than patients of about 5 TRBV segments, which included TRBV5-6, TRBV5-1 and TRBV20-1.

The sample consisted of blood. The V gene is TRBV3-1, the J gene TRBJ2-5; D is uncertain. The clonotype was recovered from a girl aged 10 to 17 with multiple sclerosis. This CDR3 reads CASSPYTEETQYF. The CDR3 DNA reads TGTGCCAGCAGCCCCTACACGGAAGAGACCCAGTACTTC.